Below, one TCR beta chain is given with its context. Its specificity is unknown. This specimen comes from a study of post-analysis software for immune sequencing data. Study as a whole: There were relapsing-remitting, secondary progressive and progressive-relapsing multiple sclerosis among the disease courses included. The study's findings and limits: In patients, roughly five TRBV segments were more frequent than in controls, with TRBV5-6, TRBV5-1 and TRBV20-1 among them.

In germline, CDR1 is LNHDA, CDR2 SQIVND (reference sequence). The CDR3 spans 14 residues. Unmatched junction bases numbered 12, after V lost 3 bases and J lost 10 bases. Built from TCR beta cDNA, the libraries had unique molecular identifiers in them. The yield from roughly 1 to 10 million T cells was 500,000 or so cDNA molecules in total. TCRdb re-called the PCR reads through MiXCR, storing one row per CDR3 protein. This sample carries 800,000 to 950,000 distinct CDR3 sequences, around 53% of them seen once, and the ten largest clones take around 4.5%. The rearrangement links TRBV19 to TRBJ2-7; 7 nucleotides align to TRBD2. What was sequenced was blood. The TCR was taken from a girl between 10 and 17 years old with multiple sclerosis. The CDR3 nucleotides are TGTGCCAGTAGTATGCCTAGCGGCCGGGTGGCCCAGTACTTC. Residues: CASSMPSGRVAQYF.